This T cell receptor (beta chain) was captured by sequencing in a study of CD8 T cells in ankylosing spondylitis. Study-wide results and limits: Significant enrichment of disease-linked clones was reported in matched ankylosing spondylitis synovial fluid. In ankylosing spondylitis blood, a motif of roughly 8 highly homologous TCR beta variants appeared characteristic.

There are a few counts of this clonotype. Its antigen is not known. The length of the CDR3 is 15 residues. Germline V lookup: CDR1 SGHVS, CDR2 FQNEAQ. J was trimmed by 5 bases and V by 6 bases; bases with no gene match: 11. MiXCR, run by TCRdb on the 5' RACE reads, gives a single entry per CDR3 protein. The table has almost 400,000 distinct CDR3 sequences, about a fifth seen once. The origin of this receptor is a male donor with ankylosing spondylitis. The V and J genes are TRBV7-8 and TRBJ2-5; 8 bases align to TRBD1. The sample taken for sequencing was blood, either unsorted or a sorted T cell fraction (not recorded which). CDR3 nucleotide sequence: TGTGCCAGCAGACCCTCGGACAGGGACGGGGAGACCCAGTACTTC. The encoded protein is CASRPSDRDGETQYF. Filled out from reference TRBV7-8 and TRBJ2-5, the complete variable domain reads GAGVSQSPRYKVAKRGQDVALRCDPISGHVSLFWYQQALGQGPEFLTYFQNEAQLDKSGLPSDRFFAERPEGSVSTLKIQRTQQEDSAVYLCASRPSDRDGETQYFGPGTRLLVL.